This TCR beta chain comes out of a study of blood T cells in healthy people across ages. Findings and limits, study-wide: Estimates based on one million T cells were treated as lower bounds. Donor CMV infection status was unknown, possibly confounding age-related changes in expanded clonotypes.

This clonotype was counted between two and nine times. Antigen unknown. Next came a second PCR, run for about 6 to 12 cycles, which used a sample-barcoded 5' primer along with a J-beta primer mix. Per sample, CDR3-containing paired-end reads numbered at least 3 million. TCRdb recomputed calls from the 5' RACE reads with MiXCR, one row per CDR3 protein. The sample contains approximately 2,000,000 distinct CDR3 sequences, approximately 39% of which appear only once. Trimming cost V 0 bases and J 6 bases, with 10 bases left between them. This CDR3 is 14 amino acids long. The germline CDR1 and CDR2 sequences are SGHKS and YYEKEE (reference sequence).

Sequencing used blood. This receptor was identified in a human donor in good health. The chain recombines TRBV5-5 with TRBJ1-5; D perhaps matches TRBD1 (5 bases). The CDR3 DNA reads as TGTGCCAGCAGCTTGGGCCGGGGGAGTCAGCCCCAGCATTTT. Its translation is CASSLGRGSQPQHF.